Below are 27 T cell receptor beta chains sequenced from a single sample in a study of blood T cell repertoires in COVID-19. Profiling relied on immunoSEQ multiplex PCR, and the TCRdb table lists in-frame clones only, not all of them. The data show some 190,000 clones, approximately 85% seen once. The sequenced material came from peripheral blood. The receptors here all came from a woman aged 60 to 75 with acute or convalescent COVID-19.

The chain's CDR3 is CAISAGDGVYGYTF. The CDR3 region has the DNA TGTGCCATCAGTGCGGGAGACGGAGTCTATGGCTACACCTTC. The J gene is TRBJ1-2, the V gene TRBV10-3; no clear D. The germline gives CDR1 ENHRY, CDR2 SYGVKD. There are 14 residues in the CDR3. Trimming pared 4 bases from V and 4 bases from J, leaving 13 bases between.

V and J are TRBV24-1 and TRBJ1-2; 9 bases match TRBD1. Per the germline V gene, CDR1 is KGHDR and CDR2 is SFDVKD. V shed 6 bases and J 1 base; nucleotides not matched to a gene: 5. The CDR3 length is 15 residues. CDR3 bases: TGTGCCACCAGTCTGGGACAGGGTGGTAACTATGGCTACACCTTC. This codes for CATSLGQGGNYGYTF.

This clone was counted a few times. V usage is TRBV30 and J usage is TRBJ1-1; no firm D call. Per germline, CDR1 GTSNPN and CDR2 SVGIG (reference sequence). This CDR3 spans 10 amino acids. DNA for the CDR3: TGTGGGGCGCGGAACACTGAAGCTTTCTTT. Amino acid sequence: CGARNTEAFF.

V is TRBV10-3 and J is TRBJ2-7; 7 bases match TRBD1. CDR3 length: 14 residues. Looked up from germline, CDR1 is ENHRY and CDR2 is SYGVKD. V trimming: 5 bases; J trimming: 2 bases; junction bases outside the gene matches: 6. CDR3 in DNA: TGTGCCATCAGTACATCGACAGGGCCCTACGAGCAGTACTTC. Amino acids: CAISTSTGPYEQYF.

The gene calls are TRBV25-1 and TRBJ2-3; 12 bases fit TRBD2. The CDR3 extends over 17 amino acids. With 2 bases clipped from V and 5 bases from J, the junction kept 8 bases outside the gene matches. The germline CDR1 and CDR2 sequences are MGHDK and SYGVNS. For the CDR3, the DNA is TGTGCCAGCAGTGAAGAAGGCGGACTAGCGGGGATAGATACGCAGTATTTT. Translated, it gives CASSEEGGLAGIDTQYF.

The V and J genes are TRBV15 and TRBJ2-1; D is possibly TRBD2 (6 bases). V lost 4 bases, J lost 7 bases, and 20 bases lay in between. The CDR3 is made up of 16 amino acids. The germline V gene has CDR1 LNHNV and CDR2 YYDKDF (reference sequence). CDR3 residues: CATSTGRGSRRNEQFF. The CDR3 DNA reads TGTGCCACCAGCACCGGCCGGGGGAGTAGACGGAATGAGCAGTTCTTC.

This clone has more than one count but fewer than ten. This rearrangement joins TRBV29-1 to TRBJ2-1; D is possibly TRBD1 (6 bases). The CDR3 is 14 residues long. Germline CDR1 is SQVTM and CDR2 is ANQGSEA. V gave up 6 bases and J gave up 4 bases, with 16 bases separating them. In nucleotides, the CDR3 is TGCAGCGTCTCGGACAGTCGAAGTTACAATGAGCAGTTCTTC. It codes for CSVSDSRSYNEQFF.

The rearrangement links TRBV6-6 to TRBJ1-1, with TRBD1 as a possible D gene (5 bases). Germline V gene lookup returns CDR1 MNHNY and CDR2 SVGAGI (reference sequence). This CDR3 contains 14 residues. The CDR3 loop is CALSDMALNTEAFF. The DNA of the CDR3 is TGTGCTCTGTCGGACATGGCTTTGAACACTGAAGCTTTCTTT.

The chain is built from TRBV12-5 and TRBJ1-2; TRBD1 agrees at 9 bases. Germline loops: CDR1 LGHNT, CDR2 FRNRAP. V shed 1 base, J shed 6 bases, and the junction held 0 bases outside the gene matches. CDR3 size: 13 residues. CDR3 protein: CASGLGTGDGYTF. CDR3 bases: TGTGCTAGTGGTTTGGGGACAGGGGATGGCTACACCTTC.

The chain has TRBV2 and TRBJ1-2; the D gene is possibly TRBD1 (5 bases). Germline lookup yields CDR1 SNHLY and CDR2 FYNNEI. V lost 7 bases, J lost 2 bases, and 8 bases lay in between. There are 12 residues in the CDR3. CDR3 loop: CASMRDNYGYTF. As DNA, the CDR3 is TGTGCCAGCATGCGGGACAACTATGGCTACACCTTC.

The V gene is TRBV9, the J gene TRBJ2-1, with TRBD2 identical over 10 bases. V shed 0 bases, J shed 8 bases, and the junction held 11 bases outside the gene matches. Per germline, CDR1 SGDLS and CDR2 YYNGEE. This CDR3 contains 17 residues. The CDR3 sequence is CASSVAASGSVGYEQFF. CDR3 nucleotide sequence: TGTGCCAGCAGCGTAGCGGCTAGCGGGAGTGTGGGTTATGAGCAGTTCTTC.

In this sample, this clone turned up a few times. The chain carries TRBV7-8 and TRBJ2-3; unclear D gene. The V and J ends lost 2 bases and 2 bases respectively, with 11 bases between them. The CDR3 consists of 15 residues. Germline CDR1 reads SGHVS; CDR2 reads FQNEAQ. This CDR3 is CASSLYDFTTDTQYF. The CDR3 coding sequence is TGTGCCAGCAGCTTATACGACTTTACCACAGATACGCAGTATTTT.

As DNA, the CDR3 is TGTGCCAGCAGCCCCCGGACTAGCGGGAGAGAATTGTCCTACAATGAGCAGTTCTTC. Its translation is CASSPRTSGRELSYNEQFF. This chain uses TRBV7-9 with TRBJ2-1; 13 nucleotides match TRBD2. J was trimmed by 1 base and V by 5 bases; bases with no gene match: 11. Germline V gene lookup returns CDR1 SEHNR and CDR2 FQNEAQ (reference sequence). CDR3 length: 19 amino acids.

This sequence joins TRBV6-5 and TRBJ1-5; D gene unclear. With 8 bases removed from V and 0 bases from J, the gap between germline ends came to 11 bases. The CDR3 is 14 residues long. The V gene's germline CDR1 is MNHEY and CDR2 SVGAGI. The CDR3: CASRIHSSNQPQHF. In DNA form, the CDR3 reads TGTGCCAGCCGAATCCACTCTAGCAATCAGCCCCAGCATTTT.

A few counts support this clone. The CDR3 nucleotides are TGTGCCAGCTCACCACAGGACAGGGACTATGGCTACACCTTC. This codes for CASSPQDRDYGYTF. The rearrangement links TRBV18 to TRBJ1-2; 8 nucleotides agree with TRBD1. The CDR3 runs to 14 residues. V lost 1 base, J lost 3 bases, and 1 base stayed unmatched. In germline, CDR1 is KGHSH, CDR2 LQKENI.

In DNA form, the CDR3 reads TGTGCCAGCAGTAGGGAGGCGAACACTGAAGCTTTCTTT. It is translated as CASSREANTEAFF. The chain is built from TRBV28 and TRBJ1-1, with D hard to call. The CDR3 has 13 residues. The germline V gene encodes CDR1 MDHEN and CDR2 SYDVKM. V lost 5 bases to trimming and J lost 1 base, with 8 bases between them.

The chain couples TRBV19 to TRBJ1-2; 8 bases map to TRBD1. Germline lookup yields CDR1 LNHDA and CDR2 SQIVND (reference sequence). Unmatched junction bases numbered 9, after V lost 5 bases and J lost 4 bases. This CDR3 is built from 15 residues. CDR3 DNA sequence: TGTGCCAGTAGTTTCACGGGACAGGCCATCTATGGCTACACCTTC. Translation gives CASSFTGQAIYGYTF.

In its sample, this clone was seen a few times. This chain connects TRBV6-1 to TRBJ1-6; no reliable D call. V lost 2 bases and J 9 bases, leaving 11 bases between the germline ends. Per the germline V gene, CDR1 is MNHNS and CDR2 is SASEGT. The length of the CDR3 is 14 residues. The CDR3 DNA follows: TGTGCCAGCAGTGAATTCCCCCCGGGTTCACCCCTCCACTTT. It specifies CASSEFPPGSPLHF.

V usage is TRBV5-4 and J usage is TRBJ1-2; 10 nucleotides line up with TRBD1. The V and J ends lost 0 bases and 0 bases, in that order; junction bases with no gene match: 2. CDR1 and CDR2 (germline): SGHNT, YYREEE (reference sequence). The CDR3 extends over 16 amino acids. CDR3 in DNA: TGTGCCAGCAGCTTGGAAGGGACAGGGGCTAACTATGGCTACACCTTC. As protein: CASSLEGTGANYGYTF.

The gene calls are TRBV11-1 and TRBJ2-1, with TRBD1 matching 7 bases. The length of the CDR3 is 12 residues. Germline V gives CDR1 SGHAT, CDR2 FQDESV (reference sequence). V shed 8 bases, J shed 7 bases, and the junction held 5 bases outside the gene matches. CDR3 in amino acids: CASWGTDNEQFF. Here the CDR3 DNA reads TGTGCCAGCTGGGGGACAGATAATGAGCAGTTCTTC.

This chain uses TRBV11-3 with TRBJ1-1; the D is unclear. Per the germline V gene, CDR1 is SGHNT and CDR2 is YENEEA. V was cut by 5 bases and J by 4 bases, with 11 bases left in between. The CDR3 contains 13 residues. CDR3 amino acids: CASSLGKFTEAFF. Here the CDR3 DNA reads TGTGCCAGCAGCCTCGGGAAGTTCACTGAAGCTTTCTTT.

Worth noting for this clone: Other nucleotide sequences from this sample produce the same CDR3. The chain couples TRBV29-1 to TRBJ1-2, with D possibly TRBD1 on 5 matching bases. This CDR3 is built from 12 residues. In germline, CDR1 is SQVTM, CDR2 ANQGSEA. V was shortened by 3 bases and J by 3 bases, with 8 bases between the two germline ends. Here the CDR3 DNA reads TGCAGCGTTGAGGGGCGGTACTATGGCTACACCTTC. This codes for CSVEGRYYGYTF.

The V and J genes are TRBV9 and TRBJ1-2; no definite D call. The CDR3 has 12 amino acids. Trimming removed 4 bases at V and 3 bases at J, with 7 bases between. Per germline, CDR1 SGDLS and CDR2 YYNGEE. In DNA, the CDR3 is TGTGCCAGCAGCTCTCTTTACTATGGCTACACCTTC. Translation: CASSSLYYGYTF. Using reference TRBV9 and TRBJ1-2 for the parts outside the CDR3, the full variable domain is DSGVTQTPKHLITATGQRVTLRCSPRSGDLSVYWYQQSLDQGLQFLIQYYNGEERAKGNILERFSAQQFPDLHSELNLSSLELGDSALYFCASSSLYYGYTFGSGTRLTVV.

The V call is TRBV27, the J call TRBJ2-1, with 12 positions matching TRBD2. Germline values: CDR1 MNHEY, CDR2 SMNVEV (reference sequence). This CDR3 has 15 amino acids. V trimming: 8 bases; J trimming: 7 bases; junction bases outside the gene matches: 9. For the CDR3, the DNA is TGTGCCAGCTCGAACCGACTAGCGGGGGCAAATGAGCAGTTCTTC. Residues: CASSNRLAGANEQFF.

The rearrangement joins TRBV28 to TRBJ1-4, with D possibly TRBD1 on 5 matching bases. CDR3 length: 13 residues. CDR1 and CDR2 (germline): MDHEN, SYDVKM. V was shortened by 5 bases and J by 3 bases, with 7 bases between the two germline ends. The CDR3, as DNA: TGTGCCAGCAGTACGGGGGCTAATGAAAAACTGTTTTTT. Protein: CASSTGANEKLFF.

The CDR3 is CASSFDRAHNEQFF. CDR3 nucleotide sequence: TGCGCCAGCAGCTTCGACAGGGCCCACAATGAGCAGTTCTTC. J is TRBJ2-1 and V is TRBV5-1, with 7 bases aligning to TRBD1. CDR1 is SGHRS and CDR2 is YFSETQ in the germline V gene. The V and J ends lost 2 bases and 5 bases, in that order; junction bases with no gene match: 4. The length of the CDR3 is 14 residues.

V and J are TRBV7-8 and TRBJ1-5; D is unresolved. Trimming pared 5 bases from V and 6 bases from J, leaving 17 bases between. The CDR3 loop spans 15 amino acids. Per germline, CDR1 SGHVS and CDR2 FQNEAQ. Here the CDR3 DNA reads TGTGCCAGCAGCCCCCTCCGTGGGGAGGCTCAGCCCCAGCATTTT. It translates to CASSPLRGEAQPQHF.